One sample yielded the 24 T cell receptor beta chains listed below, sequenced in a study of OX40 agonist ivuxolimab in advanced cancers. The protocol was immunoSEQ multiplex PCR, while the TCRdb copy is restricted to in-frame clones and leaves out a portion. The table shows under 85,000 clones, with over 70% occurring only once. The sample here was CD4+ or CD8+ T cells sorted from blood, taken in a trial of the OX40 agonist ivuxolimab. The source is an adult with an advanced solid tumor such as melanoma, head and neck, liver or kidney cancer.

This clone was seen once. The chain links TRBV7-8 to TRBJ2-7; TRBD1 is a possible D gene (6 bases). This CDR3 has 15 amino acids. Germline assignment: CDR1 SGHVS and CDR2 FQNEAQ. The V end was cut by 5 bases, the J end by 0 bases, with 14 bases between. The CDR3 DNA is TGTGCCAGCAGCCCGAGGACAGAGATCTCCTACGAGCAGTACTTC. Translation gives CASSPRTEISYEQYF. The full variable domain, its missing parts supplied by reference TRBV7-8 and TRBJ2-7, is GAGVSQSPRYKVAKRGQDVALRCDPISGHVSLFWYQQALGQGPEFLTYFQNEAQLDKSGLPSDRFFAERPEGSVSTLKIQRTQQEDSAVYLCASSPRTEISYEQYFGPGTRLTVT.

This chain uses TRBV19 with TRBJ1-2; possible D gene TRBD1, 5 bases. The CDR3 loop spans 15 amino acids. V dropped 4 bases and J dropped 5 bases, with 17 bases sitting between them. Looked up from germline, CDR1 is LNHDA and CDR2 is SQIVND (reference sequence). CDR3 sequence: CASSTNTGVRYGYTF. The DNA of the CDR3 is TGTGCCAGTAGTACTAACACGGGGGTTCGGTATGGCTACACCTTC. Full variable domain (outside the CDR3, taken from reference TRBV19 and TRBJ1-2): DGGITQSPKYLFRKEGQNVTLSCEQNLNHDAMYWYRQDPGQGLRLIYYSQIVNDFQKGDIAEGYSVSREKKESFPLTVTSAQKNPTAFYLCASSTNTGVRYGYTFGSGTRLTVV.

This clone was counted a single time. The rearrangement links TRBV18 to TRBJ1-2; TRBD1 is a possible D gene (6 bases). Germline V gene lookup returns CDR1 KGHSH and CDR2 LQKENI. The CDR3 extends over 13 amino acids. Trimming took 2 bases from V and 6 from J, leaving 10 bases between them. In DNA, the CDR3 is TGTGCCAGCTCACCATCAGGGGTCGATGGCTACACCTTC. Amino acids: CASSPSGVDGYTF.

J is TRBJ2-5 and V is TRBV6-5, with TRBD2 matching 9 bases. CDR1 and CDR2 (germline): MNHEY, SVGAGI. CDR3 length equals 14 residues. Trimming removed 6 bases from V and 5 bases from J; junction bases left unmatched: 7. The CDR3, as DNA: TGTGCCAGCAGCAGGACTAGCGATTGGGAGACCCAGTACTTC. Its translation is CASSRTSDWETQYF.

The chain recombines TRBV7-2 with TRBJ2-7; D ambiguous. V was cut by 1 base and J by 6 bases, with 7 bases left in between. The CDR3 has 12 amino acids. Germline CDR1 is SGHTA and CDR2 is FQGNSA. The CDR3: CASSLVSLEQYF. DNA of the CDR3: TGTGCCAGCAGCTTAGTTTCTCTCGAGCAGTACTTC.

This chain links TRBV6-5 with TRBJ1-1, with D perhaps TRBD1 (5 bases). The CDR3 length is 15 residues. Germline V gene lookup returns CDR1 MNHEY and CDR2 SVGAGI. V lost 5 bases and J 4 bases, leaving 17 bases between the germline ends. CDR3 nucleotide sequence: TGTGCCAGCAGTCCCCCATTGTGGGGGTCCACTGAAGCTTTCTTT. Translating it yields CASSPPLWGSTEAFF.

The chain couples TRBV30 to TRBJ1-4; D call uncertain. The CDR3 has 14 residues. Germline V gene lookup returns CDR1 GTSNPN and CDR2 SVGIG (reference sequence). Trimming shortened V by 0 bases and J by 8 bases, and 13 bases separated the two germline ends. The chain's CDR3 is CAWSVGGSGEKLFF. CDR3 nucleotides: TGTGCCTGGAGTGTTGGAGGCTCCGGCGAAAAACTGTTTTTT.

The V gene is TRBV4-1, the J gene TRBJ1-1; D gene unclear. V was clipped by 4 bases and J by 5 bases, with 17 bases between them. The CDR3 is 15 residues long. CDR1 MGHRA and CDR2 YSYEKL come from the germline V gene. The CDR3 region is CASSLSRTDTTEAFF. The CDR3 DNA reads TGCGCCAGCAGCCTCTCCCGGACGGATACAACTGAAGCTTTCTTT.

The CDR3 sequence: CASSLSGVGETQYF. The DNA for the CDR3 is TGTGCCAGCAGTTTATCGGGGGTCGGGGAGACCCAGTACTTC. V and J are TRBV27 and TRBJ2-5, with D perhaps TRBD1 or TRBD2 (5 bases each). The CDR3 contains 14 residues. V gave up 0 bases and J gave up 5 bases, with 10 bases separating them. CDR1 and CDR2 from the germline V gene are MNHEY and SMNVEV (reference sequence).

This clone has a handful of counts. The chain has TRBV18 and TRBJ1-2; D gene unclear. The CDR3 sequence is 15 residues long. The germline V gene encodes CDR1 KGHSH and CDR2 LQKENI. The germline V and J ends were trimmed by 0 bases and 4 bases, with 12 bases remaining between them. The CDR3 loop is CASSPPGSTSYGYTF. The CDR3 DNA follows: TGTGCCAGCTCACCACCTGGCAGTACCTCCTATGGCTACACCTTC.

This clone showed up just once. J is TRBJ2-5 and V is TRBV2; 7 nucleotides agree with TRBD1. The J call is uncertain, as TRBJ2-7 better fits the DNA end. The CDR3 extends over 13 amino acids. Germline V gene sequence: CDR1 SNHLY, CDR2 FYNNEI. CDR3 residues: CASSARQGYEQYF. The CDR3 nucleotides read TGTGCCAGCAGTGCCCGACAGGGCTACGAGCAGTACTTC.

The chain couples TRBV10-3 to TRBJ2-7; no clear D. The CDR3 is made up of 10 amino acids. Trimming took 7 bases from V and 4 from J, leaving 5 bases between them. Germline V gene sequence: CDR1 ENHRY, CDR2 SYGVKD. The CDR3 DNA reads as TGTGCCATCAATGCGTACGAGCAGTACTTC. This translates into CAINAYEQYF.

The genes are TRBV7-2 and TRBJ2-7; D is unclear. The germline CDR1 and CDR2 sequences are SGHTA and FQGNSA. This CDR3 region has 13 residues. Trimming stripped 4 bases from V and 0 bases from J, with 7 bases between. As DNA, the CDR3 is TGTGCCAGCAGCTGGGTGTTCTCCTACGAGCAGTACTTC. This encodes CASSWVFSYEQYF. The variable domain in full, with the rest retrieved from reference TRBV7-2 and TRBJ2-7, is GAGVSQSPSNKVTEKGKDVELRCDPISGHTALYWYRQSLGQGLEFLIYFQGNSAPDKSGLPSDRFSAERTGGSVSTLTIQRTQQEDSAVYLCASSWVFSYEQYFGPGTRLTVT.

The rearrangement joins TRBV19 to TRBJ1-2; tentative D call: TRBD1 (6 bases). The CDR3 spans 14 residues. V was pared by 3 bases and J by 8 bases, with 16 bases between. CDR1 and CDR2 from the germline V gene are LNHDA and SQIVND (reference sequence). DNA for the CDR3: TGTGCCAGTAGTATTCGTATTGGGGGGCAAGGCTACACCTTC. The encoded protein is CASSIRIGGQGYTF.

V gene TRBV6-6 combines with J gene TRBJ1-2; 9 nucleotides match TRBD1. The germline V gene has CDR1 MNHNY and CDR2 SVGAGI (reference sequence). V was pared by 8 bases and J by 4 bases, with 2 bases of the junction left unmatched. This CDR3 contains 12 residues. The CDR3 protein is CASGTGTYGYTF. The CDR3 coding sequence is TGTGCCAGCGGGACAGGGACCTATGGCTACACCTTC.

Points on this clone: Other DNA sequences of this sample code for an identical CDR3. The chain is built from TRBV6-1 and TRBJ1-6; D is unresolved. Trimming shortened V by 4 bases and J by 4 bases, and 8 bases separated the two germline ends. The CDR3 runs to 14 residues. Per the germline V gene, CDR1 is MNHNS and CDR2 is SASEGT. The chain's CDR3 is CASSAGPYNSPLHF. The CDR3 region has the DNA TGTGCCAGCAGTGCTGGACCTTATAATTCACCCCTCCACTTT.

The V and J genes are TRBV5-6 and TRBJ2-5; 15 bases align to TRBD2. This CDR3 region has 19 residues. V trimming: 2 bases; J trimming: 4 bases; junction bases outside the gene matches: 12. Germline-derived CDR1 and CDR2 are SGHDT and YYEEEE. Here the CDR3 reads CASSLGGLAGGRGRETQYF. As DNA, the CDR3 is TGTGCCAGCAGCTTAGGGGGACTAGCGGGAGGTAGGGGCCGAGAGACCCAGTACTTC.

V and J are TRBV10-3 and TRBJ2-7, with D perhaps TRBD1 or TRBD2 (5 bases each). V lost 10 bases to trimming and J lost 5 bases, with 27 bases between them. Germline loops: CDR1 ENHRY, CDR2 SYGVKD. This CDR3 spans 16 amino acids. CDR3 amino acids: CATESDMGRKRDEQYF. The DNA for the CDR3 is TGTGCCACCGAAAGCGATATGGGACGAAAAAGAGACGAGCAGTACTTC.

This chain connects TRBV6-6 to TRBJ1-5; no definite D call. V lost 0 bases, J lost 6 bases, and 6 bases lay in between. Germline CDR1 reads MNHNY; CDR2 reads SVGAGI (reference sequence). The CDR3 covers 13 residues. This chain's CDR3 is CASSYSESQPQHF. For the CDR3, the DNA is TGTGCCAGCAGTTACTCGGAGAGTCAGCCCCAGCATTTT.

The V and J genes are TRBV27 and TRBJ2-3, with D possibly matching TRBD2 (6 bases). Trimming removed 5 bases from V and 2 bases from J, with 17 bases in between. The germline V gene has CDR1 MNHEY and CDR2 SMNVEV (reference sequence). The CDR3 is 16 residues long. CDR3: CASSPTVRGFTDTQYF. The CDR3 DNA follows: TGTGCCAGCAGTCCTACTGTGCGGGGCTTCACAGATACGCAGTATTTT.

CDR3 in DNA: TGTGCCAGCAGCTCCAGGGGCTTGGGGGCGTATGGCTACACCTTC. The encoded protein is CASSSRGLGAYGYTF. The chain is built from TRBV7-2 and TRBJ1-2; a weak D match, TRBD1 (6 bases). V gave up 4 bases and J gave up 5 bases, with 17 bases separating them. From germline, CDR1 is SGHTA and CDR2 FQGNSA. The CDR3 contains 15 residues.

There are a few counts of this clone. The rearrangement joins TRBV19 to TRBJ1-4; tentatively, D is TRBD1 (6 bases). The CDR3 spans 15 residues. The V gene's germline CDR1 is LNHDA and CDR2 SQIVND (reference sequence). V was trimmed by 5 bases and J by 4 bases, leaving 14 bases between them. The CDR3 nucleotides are TGTGCCAGTAGTGTGTGGGGACACGGTAATGAAAAACTGTTTTTT. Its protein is CASSVWGHGNEKLFF.

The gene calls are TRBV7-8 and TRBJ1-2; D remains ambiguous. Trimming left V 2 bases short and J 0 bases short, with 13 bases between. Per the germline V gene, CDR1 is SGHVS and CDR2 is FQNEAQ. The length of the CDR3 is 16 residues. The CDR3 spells CASSLWSNSPNYGYTF. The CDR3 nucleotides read TGTGCCAGCAGCTTATGGTCAAACAGCCCTAACTATGGCTACACCTTC.

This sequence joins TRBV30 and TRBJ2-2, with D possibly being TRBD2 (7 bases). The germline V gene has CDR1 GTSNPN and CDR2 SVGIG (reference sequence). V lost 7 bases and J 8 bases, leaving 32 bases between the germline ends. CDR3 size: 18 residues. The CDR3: CASGRRGHKSKQVGELFF. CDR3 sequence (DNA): TGTGCCTCGGGGAGGCGGGGGCATAAATCTAAACAGGTTGGGGAGCTGTTTTTT.